This paragraph covers one T cell receptor (beta chain) sequence. There were TCR beta CDR3 regions amplified from RNA transcripts. First-round RT-PCR of the TCR CDR3 relied on the HTBI primer set. TCRdb called the multiplex PCR reads again in MiXCR, with one record for every CDR3 protein. The top ten clones hold 5.8% of a sample with approximately 600,000 distinct CDR3 sequences, approximately 15% of them seen once. Clinical symptoms, serum thyroxine and TRAb, thyroid ultrasound and orbital computed tomography were used for the diagnoses. The germline gives CDR1 MNHNS, CDR2 SASEGT. The CDR3 is 14 residues long. V lost 1 base to trimming and J lost 4 bases, with 7 bases between them. The sample is drawn from a study of T cells in Graves' hyperthyroidism and ophthalmopathy.

The chain couples TRBV6-1 to TRBJ2-2; D remains ambiguous. The sequencing sample was made of blood. The sequence came from a woman in her 30s with Graves' hyperthyroidism that later progressed to Graves' ophthalmopathy. DNA of the CDR3: TGTGCCAGCAGTGAAGTGGGATTCACCGGGGAGCTGTTTTTT. Amino acids: CASSEVGFTGELFF.